This passage covers 32 T cell receptor beta chains from one sample sequenced in a study of a mutant IDH1 vaccine in newly diagnosed glioma. These receptors have no identified antigens. TCRdb keeps only in-frame clones here, not all; method: immunoSEQ multiplex PCR. The sample records more than 25,000 clones, almost 80% being singletons. Time point of the sample: week 35, safety follow-up. It was 300 ug of mutant IDH1 20-mer peptide that made up each vaccine dose, given with topical imiquimod. Here the sequenced sample was PBMCs, taken from a glioma patient whose treatment included an IDH1 peptide vaccine. The receptors shown here come from a woman in her 30s with glioma. Some clones in this sample may be carry-over from other donors' samples.

This clone was seen a handful of times. The CDR3 loop reads CASSQARTSGSSYEQYF. In DNA form, the CDR3 reads TGCGCCAGCAGCCAGGCTAGGACTAGCGGGAGTTCTTACGAGCAGTACTTC. The chain recombines TRBV4-1 with TRBJ2-7; TRBD2 aligns across 13 bases. The CDR3 covers 17 residues. In germline, CDR1 is MGHRA, CDR2 YSYEKL. Trimming cost V 3 bases and J 4 bases; bases outside gene matches: 9.

The V and J genes are TRBV6-1 and TRBJ2-7, with 7 nucleotides matching TRBD1. Germline V gene data show CDR1 as MNHNS and CDR2 as SASEGT. Trimming took 3 bases from V and 2 from J; bases not matched to a gene: 4. This CDR3 is 14 amino acids long. CDR3 sequence (DNA): TGTGCCAGCAGTGAGAATAGGGGGCCCTACGAGCAGTACTTC. Translated: CASSENRGPYEQYF.

The V call is TRBV5-5, the J call TRBJ1-1; no clear D. Germline V gives CDR1 SGHKS, CDR2 YYEKEE (reference sequence). Trimming removed 0 bases at V and 0 bases at J, with 6 bases between. The CDR3 has 14 residues. DNA of the CDR3: TGTGCCAGCAGCTTGGGGTCACTGAACACTGAAGCTTTCTTT. Translated, it gives CASSLGSLNTEAFF.

This rearrangement joins TRBV14 to TRBJ1-2; maybe TRBD1 (5 bases). This CDR3 is built from 18 residues. V was clipped by 1 base and J by 3 bases, with 21 bases between them. Looked up from germline, CDR1 is SGHDN and CDR2 is FVKESK. DNA of the CDR3: TGTGCCAGCAGCCAAGGGAGCCGGGACCCCGGGGTAGACTATGGCTACACCTTC. The encoded protein is CASSQGSRDPGVDYGYTF.

The chain joins TRBV19 to TRBJ2-3; perhaps TRBD1 as D (5 bases). With 1 base removed from V and 11 bases from J, the gap between germline ends came to 10 bases. Germline values: CDR1 LNHDA, CDR2 SQIVND (reference sequence). There are 12 residues in the CDR3. The CDR3: CASSIGQTGQYF. CDR3 sequence (DNA): TGTGCCAGTAGTATAGGACAGACCGGGCAGTATTTT.

This chain connects TRBV29-1 to TRBJ2-7; 10 bases line up with TRBD2. CDR3 size: 15 residues. V dropped 2 bases and J dropped 2; count of bases not matched to a gene: 6. CDR1 and CDR2 (germline): SQVTM, ANQGSEA. DNA of the CDR3: TGCAGCGTTGAACTAGCGGGAGTAGCCCCCTACGAGCAGTACTTC. Translated, it gives CSVELAGVAPYEQYF.

This sequence joins TRBV5-4 and TRBJ2-3; D could derive from TRBD1 or TRBD2 (5 bases each). Per germline, CDR1 SGHNT and CDR2 YYREEE (reference sequence). This CDR3 has 15 residues. Trimming took off 0 bases at V and 6 bases at J, with 14 bases between the two ends. DNA of the CDR3: TGTGCCAGCAGCTTGGGACCAGGGTCGGGGGATACGCAGTATTTT. This sequence encodes CASSLGPGSGDTQYF.

The chain couples TRBV2 to TRBJ2-7, with 10 positions matching TRBD2. The CDR3 has 13 residues. Germline V gene data show CDR1 as SNHLY and CDR2 as FYNNEI. The trim removed 7 bases at V and 6 bases at J, leaving 6 bases unmatched. CDR3 residues: CASMVLAGREQYF. CDR3 in DNA: TGTGCCAGCATGGTACTAGCGGGACGCGAGCAGTACTTC.

The rearrangement uses TRBV5-5 and TRBJ2-3; D not resolved. Trimming took 0 bases from V and 2 from J, leaving 7 bases between them. The CDR3 is made up of 14 amino acids. Germline CDR1 is SGHKS and CDR2 is YYEKEE (reference sequence). In DNA form, the CDR3 reads TGTGCCAGCAGCTTGGAACTTCCCACAGATACGCAGTATTTT. Residues: CASSLELPTDTQYF.

The CDR3 DNA follows: TGTGCCAGCAGTGATCTGGGACAGGGAAACGAGCAGTACTTC. Amino acid sequence: CASSDLGQGNEQYF. This chain links TRBV25-1 with TRBJ2-5; 9 nucleotides match TRBD1. Matching the DNA end better, TRBJ2-7 makes the J call doubtful. The CDR3 spans 14 residues. Looked up from germline, CDR1 is MGHDK and CDR2 is SYGVNS.

This clone is medium-sized (0.01 to 0.1%) within its sample. The chain couples TRBV2 to TRBJ1-1; no clear D. CDR1 SNHLY and CDR2 FYNNEI come from the germline V gene. The CDR3 loop spans 13 amino acids. The germline V and J ends were trimmed by 0 bases and 1 base, with 3 bases remaining between them. CDR3: CASSEAANTEAFF. CDR3 DNA: TGTGCCAGCAGTGAAGCAGCGAACACTGAAGCTTTCTTT.

The chain has TRBV13 and TRBJ2-7; 7 nucleotides agree with TRBD1. The CDR3 runs 16 residues. V was clipped by 5 bases and J by 2 bases; unmatched bases: 12. The germline gives CDR1 PRHDT, CDR2 FYEKMQ (reference sequence). The DNA for the CDR3 is TGTGCCAGCAGCCCCAAGGGACAGCGATACCCCTACGAGCAGTACTTC. Encoded protein: CASSPKGQRYPYEQYF.

The chain uses TRBV5-4 and TRBJ2-7, with D possibly being TRBD1 (5 bases). With 4 bases removed from V and 1 base from J, the gap between germline ends came to 9 bases. This CDR3 region has 13 residues. Germline CDR1 reads SGHNT; CDR2 reads YYREEE (reference sequence). The CDR3 reads CASSKTVSYEQYF. CDR3 DNA: TGTGCCAGCAGCAAGACAGTTTCCTACGAGCAGTACTTC.

The chain joins TRBV25-1 to TRBJ2-7; TRBD2 matches 7 bases. The V gene's germline CDR1 is MGHDK and CDR2 SYGVNS. This CDR3 has 16 amino acids. V lost 4 bases and J lost 2; bases outside the gene matches: 11. CDR3 region: CASSALRDYGAYEQYF. DNA for the CDR3: TGTGCCAGCAGTGCCCTCCGGGACTATGGAGCCTACGAGCAGTACTTC.

The chain uses TRBV7-2 and TRBJ2-7; possibly TRBD2 for D (6 bases). CDR1 SGHTA and CDR2 FQGNSA come from the germline V gene. V shed 4 bases and J shed 4 bases, with 11 bases lying between them. The CDR3 has 13 amino acids. CDR3: CASSSEGLYEQYF. The CDR3 DNA is TGTGCCAGCAGCTCCGAGGGACTTTACGAGCAGTACTTC. The variable domain in full, with the rest retrieved from reference TRBV7-2 and TRBJ2-7, is GAGVSQSPSNKVTEKGKDVELRCDPISGHTALYWYRQSLGQGLEFLIYFQGNSAPDKSGLPSDRFSAERTGGSVSTLTIQRTQQEDSAVYLCASSSEGLYEQYFGPGTRLTVT.

In its sample, this clone was seen once. The chain is built from TRBV20-1 and TRBJ2-5, with no clear D. The CDR3 runs 10 residues. Germline-derived CDR1 and CDR2 are DFQATT and SNEGSKA (reference sequence). Trimming took off 4 bases at V and 5 bases at J, with 5 bases between the two ends. This chain's CDR3 is CSATSETQYF. CDR3 sequence (DNA): TGCAGTGCTACCTCCGAGACCCAGTACTTC.

The chain links TRBV5-4 to TRBJ2-2; D may be TRBD2 (6 bases). This CDR3 comprises 17 residues. V was clipped by 2 bases and J by 4 bases, with 18 bases between them. CDR1 is SGHNT, CDR2 YYREEE, per germline (reference sequence). The CDR3 protein is CASSLAPRRVSTGELFF. The CDR3 DNA sequence: TGTGCCAGCAGCTTAGCCCCGAGGAGGGTCAGCACCGGGGAGCTGTTTTTT.

The V gene is TRBV2, the J gene TRBJ2-3; tentatively, D is TRBD1 (6 bases). The CDR3 extends over 15 amino acids. V was pared by 4 bases and J by 0 bases, with 11 bases between. From germline, CDR1 is SNHLY and CDR2 FYNNEI. For the CDR3, the DNA is TGTGCCAGCAGTGTGGGGGCCCATAGCACAGATACGCAGTATTTT. Protein sequence: CASSVGAHSTDTQYF. The complete variable domain, with remaining parts taken from reference TRBV2 and TRBJ2-3, reads EPEVTQTPSHQVTQMGQEVILRCVPISNHLYFYWYRQILGQKVEFLVSFYNNEISEKSEIFDDQFSVERPDGSNFTLKIRSTKLEDSAMYFCASSVGAHSTDTQYFGPGTRLTVL.

The CDR3 is CASSQEGNRGTNEKLFF. CDR3 bases: TGCGCCAGCAGCCAAGAGGGGAACAGGGGCACTAATGAAAAACTGTTTTTT. The chain uses TRBV4-1 and TRBJ1-4; 7 bases are a match to TRBD1. J was trimmed by 2 bases and V by 0 bases; bases with no gene match: 6. From germline, CDR1 is MGHRA and CDR2 YSYEKL. The CDR3 sequence is 17 residues long.

The V gene is TRBV2, the J gene TRBJ2-3, with TRBD1 matching over 7 bases. Germline V gives CDR1 SNHLY, CDR2 FYNNEI. The CDR3 is 12 amino acids. Trimming at V came to 10 bases and at J to 3 bases, leaving 4 bases not matched to a gene. The CDR3 nucleotides are TGTGCCATCCCGACAGGGACAGATACGCAGTATTTT. This translates into CAIPTGTDTQYF. Using reference TRBV2 and TRBJ2-3 for the parts outside the CDR3, the full variable domain is EPEVTQTPSHQVTQMGQEVILRCVPISNHLYFYWYRQILGQKVEFLVSFYNNEISEKSEIFDDQFSVERPDGSNFTLKIRSTKLEDSAMYFCAIPTGTDTQYFGPGTRLTVL.

The table lists this clone with a count of one. This sequence joins TRBV12-5 and TRBJ2-1; 8 nucleotides align to TRBD1. CDR3 size: 12 residues. The germline CDR1 and CDR2 sequences are LGHNT and FRNRAP. The V gene end was trimmed by 7 bases and the J gene end by 14 bases; junction bases not matched to a gene: 10. Here the CDR3 DNA reads TGTGCTAGTGCCTCCAGGGGGCTCAGGGAGTTCTTC. The encoded protein is CASASRGLREFF.

The rearrangement uses TRBV7-6 and TRBJ1-5; D unclear. CDR1 and CDR2 from the germline V gene are SGHVS and FNYEAQ. Trimming pared 2 bases from V and 0 bases from J, leaving 8 bases between. CDR3 length: 15 amino acids. CDR3 protein: CASSLRGDSNQPQHF. CDR3 DNA sequence: TGTGCCAGCAGCTTACGGGGAGATAGCAATCAGCCCCAGCATTTT.

In its sample, this clone was seen once. The chain combines TRBV27 with TRBJ2-1, with D perhaps matching TRBD1 (6 bases). CDR3 length equals 17 residues. V lost 2 bases and J lost 5, with 19 bases in between. Germline V gene lookup returns CDR1 MNHEY and CDR2 SMNVEV (reference sequence). The CDR3 coding sequence is TGTGCCAGCAGTTTAGGCCCCCGCCCCCGGGACAACAATGAGCAGTTCTTC. This codes for CASSLGPRPRDNNEQFF.

This chain joins TRBV7-6 and TRBJ1-3, with D unresolved. CDR3 length: 14 amino acids. V shed 1 base and J shed 0 bases, with 4 bases lying between them. Germline V lookup: CDR1 SGHVS, CDR2 FNYEAQ. DNA of the CDR3: TGTGCCAGCAGCTTAGTAGGCTCTGGAAACACCATATATTTT. This gives the protein CASSLVGSGNTIYF. Using reference TRBV7-6 and TRBJ1-3 for the parts outside the CDR3, the full variable domain is GAGVSQSPRYKVTKRGQDVALRCDPISGHVSLYWYRQALGQGPEFLTYFNYEAQQDKSGLPNDRFSAERPEGSISTLTIQRTEQRDSAMYRCASSLVGSGNTIYFGEGSWLTVV.

The V gene is TRBV5-1, the J gene TRBJ2-1, with a possible D match to TRBD2 (7 bases). V gave up 3 bases and J gave up 4 bases, with 14 bases separating them. The CDR3 contains 15 residues. Per the germline V gene, CDR1 is SGHRS and CDR2 is YFSETQ. CDR3: CASSWGGGNYNEQFF. In nucleotides, the CDR3 is TGCGCCAGCAGCTGGGGGGGCGGAAATTACAATGAGCAGTTCTTC.

For this clone: This CDR3 is also generated by other DNA sequences in the sample. CDR3 amino acids: CASSPPGEGETQYF. CDR3 DNA: TGTGCCAGCAGTCCCCCAGGGGAAGGGGAGACCCAGTACTTC. The genes are TRBV7-9 and TRBJ2-5; tentatively, D is TRBD1 (6 bases). V lost 6 bases, J lost 5 bases, and 16 bases lay in between. Germline V CDR1 and CDR2: SEHNR, FQNEAQ (reference sequence). The CDR3 is made up of 14 amino acids.

The rearrangement uses TRBV5-4 and TRBJ2-5; 9 nucleotides line up with TRBD1. The V gene end was trimmed by 3 bases and the J gene end by 4 bases; junction bases not matched to a gene: 7. The CDR3 is made up of 15 amino acids. From germline, CDR1 is SGHNT and CDR2 YYREEE (reference sequence). This CDR3 is CASSSTTGGGETQYF. CDR3 nucleotide sequence: TGTGCCAGCAGCTCCACGACAGGGGGGGGAGAGACCCAGTACTTC.

This chain links TRBV9 with TRBJ1-5, with a tentative D call TRBD1 (5 bases). Looked up from germline, CDR1 is SGDLS and CDR2 is YYNGEE. The CDR3 is 12 amino acids. V was clipped by 7 bases and J by 4 bases, with 9 bases between them. The CDR3 loop reads CASGALNQPQHF. The CDR3 nucleotides read TGTGCCAGCGGGGCCCTGAATCAGCCCCAGCATTTT.

The rearrangement joins TRBV18 to TRBJ1-1; no firm D call. Deletions cut 0 bases from V and 1 base from J, with 9 bases between. Germline CDR1 KGHSH, CDR2 LQKENI. This CDR3 is built from 15 residues. The CDR3 is CASSPPSDRNTEAFF. DNA of the CDR3: TGTGCCAGCTCACCACCATCAGACCGGAACACTGAAGCTTTCTTT.

This clone has only a few counts. The chain recombines TRBV6-6 with TRBJ1-1; no firm D call. Germline CDR1 and CDR2: MNHNY and SVGAGI (reference sequence). This CDR3 contains 13 residues. V was pared by 10 bases and J by 3 bases, with 15 bases between. This chain's CDR3 is CANKGREDTEAFF. In nucleotides, the CDR3 is TGTGCCAACAAAGGCCGGGAGGACACTGAAGCTTTCTTT.

J is TRBJ2-7 and V is TRBV15, with a weak D call TRBD1 (7 bases). CDR1 is LNHNV and CDR2 is YYDKDF in the germline V gene (reference sequence). This CDR3 has 16 amino acids. Trimming stripped 2 bases from V and 0 bases from J, with 14 bases between. CDR3 nucleotides: TGTGCCACCAGCAGACTCAGGGGGGTTACCTCCTACGAGCAGTACTTC. It translates to CATSRLRGVTSYEQYF. Using reference TRBV15 and TRBJ2-7 for the parts outside the CDR3, the full variable domain is DAMVIQNPRYQVTQFGKPVTLSCSQTLNHNVMYWYQQKSSQAPKLLFHYYDKDFNNEADTPDNFQSRRPNTSFCFLDIRSPGLGDTAMYLCATSRLRGVTSYEQYFGPGTRLTVT.

In nucleotides, the CDR3 is TGTGCCAGCAGCTTGCAGGGGGCGCAATACGGTGGCTACACCTTC. Its protein product is CASSLQGAQYGGYTF. The V gene is TRBV5-5, the J gene TRBJ1-2; the match to TRBD1 covers 8 bases. The CDR3 runs 15 residues. Germline V gene lookup returns CDR1 SGHKS and CDR2 YYEKEE (reference sequence). V was pared by 1 base and J by 7 bases, with 9 bases of the junction left unmatched.